The TCR beta chain under discussion was sequenced for a study of Ad26.COV2.S vaccination and SARS-CoV-2 variants. On this clone itself: The antigen is unknown.

Notes on the study in general: Analytic work on TCR breadth and depth might have understated the full extent of total T cell responses. The study found higher spike-specific TCR breadth in vaccine than placebo recipients.

The ends were cut back, 1 base at V and 1 base at J, with 15 bases in the middle. This CDR3 comprises 17 residues. Looked up from germline, CDR1 is SGHNT and CDR2 is YENEEA. Clones were sequenced by immunoSEQ multiplex PCR, and TCRdb holds only the in-frame ones, with some missing. The table includes around 370,000 clones, about 91% detected once. The sample consisted of peripheral blood, taken after recovery from COVID-19. The TCR sequence derives from a human donor who had recovered from COVID-19. The gene calls are TRBV11-3 and TRBJ2-3; no reliable D call. Written as DNA, the CDR3 is TGTGCCAGCAGCTTAGGGGCGGCAGACAAGGGCACAGATACGCAGTATTTT. It specifies CASSLGAADKGTDTQYF. Drawing the rest from reference TRBV11-3 and TRBJ2-3, the complete variable domain is EAGVVQSPRYKIIEKKQPVAFWCNPISGHNTLYWYLQNLGQGPELLIRYENEEAVDDSQLPKDRFSAERLKGVDSTLKIQPAELGDSAVYLCASSLGAADKGTDTQYFGPGTRLTVL.